This entry is about one TCR beta chain. Its specificity is unknown. Trimming stripped 2 bases from V and 2 bases from J, with 6 bases between. The CDR3 runs 13 residues. The germline V gene encodes CDR1 SNHLY and CDR2 FYNNEI. As for the donors, each was a healthy bone marrow donor. The data stem from a study of cytomegalovirus exposure and HLA in healthy donors. As for the study in general: HLA-typed donors contributed around 82 million unique TCRs, which were held in an early data release. Of some 410 genotyped donors, roughly 80% grouped in the Caucasian-associated ancestry cluster.

General study findings and limits: The authors later linked a missense DCLRE1C variant to TCR beta V- and J-gene trimming.

The PCR contained 60 Vbeta and 13 Jbeta primers. Assay used: immunoSEQ multiplex PCR; TCRdb lists only in-frame clones, some missing. The sample yields 100,000 or so clones, over 60% seen once. The clonotype originates from a female donor in good health and CMV-seropositive. This sequence joins TRBV2 and TRBJ1-2, with D uncertain. The source material was PBMCs. The CDR3 region is CASSEQENYGYTF. For the CDR3, the DNA is TGTGCCAGCAGTGAACAAGAGAACTATGGCTACACCTTC.